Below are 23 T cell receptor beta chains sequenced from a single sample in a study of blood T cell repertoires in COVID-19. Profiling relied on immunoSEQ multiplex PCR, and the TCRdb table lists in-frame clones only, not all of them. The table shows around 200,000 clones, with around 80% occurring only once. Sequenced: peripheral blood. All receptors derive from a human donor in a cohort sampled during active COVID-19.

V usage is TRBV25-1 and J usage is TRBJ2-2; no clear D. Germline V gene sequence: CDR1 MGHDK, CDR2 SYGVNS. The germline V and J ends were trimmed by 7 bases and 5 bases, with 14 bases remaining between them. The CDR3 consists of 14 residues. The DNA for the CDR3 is TGTGCCAGCAAAGCCTCTCTGTTTACCGGGGAGCTGTTTTTT. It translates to CASKASLFTGELFF. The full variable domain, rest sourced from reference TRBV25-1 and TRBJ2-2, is EADIYQTPRYLVIGTGKKITLECSQTMGHDKMYWYQQDPGMELHLIHYSYGVNSTEKGDLSSESTVSRIRTEHFPLTLESARPSHTSQYLCASKASLFTGELFFGEGSRLTVL.

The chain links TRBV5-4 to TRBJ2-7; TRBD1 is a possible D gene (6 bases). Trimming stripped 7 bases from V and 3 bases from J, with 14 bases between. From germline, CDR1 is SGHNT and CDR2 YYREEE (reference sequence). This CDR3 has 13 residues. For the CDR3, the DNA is TGTGCCAGCGGAAGGGACACTTACTACGAGCAGTACTTC. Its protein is CASGRDTYYEQYF.

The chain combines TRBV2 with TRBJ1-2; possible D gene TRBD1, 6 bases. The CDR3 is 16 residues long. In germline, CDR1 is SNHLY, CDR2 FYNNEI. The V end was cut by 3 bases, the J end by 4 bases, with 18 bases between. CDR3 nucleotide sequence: TGTGCCAGCAGTGATGGGGACACCGGACCGTCCTATGGCTACACCTTC. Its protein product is CASSDGDTGPSYGYTF.

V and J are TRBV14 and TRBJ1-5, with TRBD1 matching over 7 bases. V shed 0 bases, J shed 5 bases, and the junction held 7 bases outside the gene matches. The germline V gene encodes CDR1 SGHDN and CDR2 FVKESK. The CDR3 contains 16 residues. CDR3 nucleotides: TGTGCCAGCAGCCAAGACGAAGACAGGGCCTATCAGCCCCAGCATTTT. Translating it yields CASSQDEDRAYQPQHF. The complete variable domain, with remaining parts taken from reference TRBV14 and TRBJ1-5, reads EAGVTQFPSHSVIEKGQTVTLRCDPISGHDNLYWYRRVMGKEIKFLLHFVKESKQDESGMPNNRFLAERTGGTYSTLKVQPAELEDSGVYFCASSQDEDRAYQPQHFGDGTRLSIL.

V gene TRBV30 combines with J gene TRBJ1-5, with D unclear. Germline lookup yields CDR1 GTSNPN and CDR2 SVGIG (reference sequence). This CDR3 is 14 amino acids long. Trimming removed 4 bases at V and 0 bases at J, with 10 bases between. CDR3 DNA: TGTGCCTGGACTTCGACGGGTAGCAATCAGCCCCAGCATTTT. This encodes CAWTSTGSNQPQHF.

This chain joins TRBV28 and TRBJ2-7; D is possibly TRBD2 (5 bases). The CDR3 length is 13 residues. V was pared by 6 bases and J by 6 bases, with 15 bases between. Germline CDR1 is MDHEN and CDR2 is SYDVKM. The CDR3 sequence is CASRRTSSGEQYF. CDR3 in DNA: TGTGCCAGCAGAAGGACTTCCTCAGGCGAGCAGTACTTC.

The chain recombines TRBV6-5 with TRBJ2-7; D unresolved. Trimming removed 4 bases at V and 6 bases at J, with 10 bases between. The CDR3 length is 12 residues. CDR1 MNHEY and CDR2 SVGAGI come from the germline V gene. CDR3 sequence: CASSSGFGEQYF. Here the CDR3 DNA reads TGTGCCAGCAGTTCCGGTTTTGGCGAGCAGTACTTC.

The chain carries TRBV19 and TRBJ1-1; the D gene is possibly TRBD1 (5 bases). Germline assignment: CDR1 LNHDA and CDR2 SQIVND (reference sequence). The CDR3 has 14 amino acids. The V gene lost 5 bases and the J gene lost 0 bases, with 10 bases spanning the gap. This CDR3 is CASSRGFVNTEAFF. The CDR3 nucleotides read TGTGCCAGTAGTCGGGGGTTTGTGAACACTGAAGCTTTCTTT.

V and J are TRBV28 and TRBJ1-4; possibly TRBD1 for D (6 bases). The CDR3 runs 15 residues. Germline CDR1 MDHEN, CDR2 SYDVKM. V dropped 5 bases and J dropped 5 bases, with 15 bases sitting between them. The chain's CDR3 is CASSGRGEVNEKLFF. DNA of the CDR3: TGTGCCAGCAGTGGCAGGGGCGAAGTGAATGAAAAACTGTTTTTT. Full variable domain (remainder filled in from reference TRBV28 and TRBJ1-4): DVKVTQSSRYLVKRTGEKVFLECVQDMDHENMFWYRQDPGLGLRLIYFSYDVKMKEKGDIPEGYSVSREKKERFSLILESASTNQTSMYLCASSGRGEVNEKLFFGSGTQLSVL.

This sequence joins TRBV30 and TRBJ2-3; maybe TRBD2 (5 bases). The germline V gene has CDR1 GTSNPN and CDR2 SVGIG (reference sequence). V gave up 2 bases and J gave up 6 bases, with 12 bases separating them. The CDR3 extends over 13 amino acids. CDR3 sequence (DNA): TGTGCCTGGAGTTCAACGGACTGGGATACGCAGTATTTT. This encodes CAWSSTDWDTQYF.

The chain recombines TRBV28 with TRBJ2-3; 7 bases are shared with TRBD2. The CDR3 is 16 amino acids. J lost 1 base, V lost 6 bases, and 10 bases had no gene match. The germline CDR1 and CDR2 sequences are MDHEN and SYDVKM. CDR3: CASSYEGGMGTDTQYF. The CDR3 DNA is TGTGCCAGCAGCTATGAGGGAGGGATGGGCACAGATACGCAGTATTTT.

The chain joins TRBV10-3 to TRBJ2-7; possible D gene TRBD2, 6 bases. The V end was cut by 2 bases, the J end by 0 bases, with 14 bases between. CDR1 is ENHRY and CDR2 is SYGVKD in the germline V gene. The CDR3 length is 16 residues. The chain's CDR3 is CAISESQRAFSYEQYF. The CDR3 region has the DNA TGTGCCATCAGTGAGAGCCAGCGGGCCTTCTCCTACGAGCAGTACTTC.

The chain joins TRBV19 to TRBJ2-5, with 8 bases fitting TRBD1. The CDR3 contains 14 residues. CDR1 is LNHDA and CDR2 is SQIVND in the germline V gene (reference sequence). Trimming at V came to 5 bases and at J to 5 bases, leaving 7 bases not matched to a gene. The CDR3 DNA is TGTGCCAGTAGTCGGACAGGGTTAGCGGAGACCCAGTACTTC. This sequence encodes CASSRTGLAETQYF. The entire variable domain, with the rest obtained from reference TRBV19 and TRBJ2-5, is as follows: DGGITQSPKYLFRKEGQNVTLSCEQNLNHDAMYWYRQDPGQGLRLIYYSQIVNDFQKGDIAEGYSVSREKKESFPLTVTSAQKNPTAFYLCASSRTGLAETQYFGPGTRLLVL.

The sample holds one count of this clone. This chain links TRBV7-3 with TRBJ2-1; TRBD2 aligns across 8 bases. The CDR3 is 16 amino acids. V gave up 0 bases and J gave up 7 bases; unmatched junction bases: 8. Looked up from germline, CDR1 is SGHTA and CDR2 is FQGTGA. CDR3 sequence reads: CASSLTVLAGPNEQFF. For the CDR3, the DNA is TGTGCCAGCAGCTTAACGGTCCTAGCGGGCCCTAATGAGCAGTTCTTC.

The CDR3 region is CASSDRQGAIYGYTF. CDR3 nucleotide sequence: TGTGCCAGCAGTGATCGACAGGGGGCCATTTATGGCTACACCTTC. The chain recombines TRBV25-1 with TRBJ1-2, with 10 bases fitting TRBD1. CDR3 length: 15 residues. V dropped 3 bases and J dropped 5; count of bases not matched to a gene: 6. Per germline, CDR1 MGHDK and CDR2 SYGVNS.

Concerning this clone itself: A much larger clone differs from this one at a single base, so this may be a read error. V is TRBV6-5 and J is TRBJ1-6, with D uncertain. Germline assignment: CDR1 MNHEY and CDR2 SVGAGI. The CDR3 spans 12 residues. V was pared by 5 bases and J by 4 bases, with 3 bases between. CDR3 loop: CASSPYNSPLHF. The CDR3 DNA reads TGTGCCAGCAGTCCTTATAATTCACCCCTCCACTTT.

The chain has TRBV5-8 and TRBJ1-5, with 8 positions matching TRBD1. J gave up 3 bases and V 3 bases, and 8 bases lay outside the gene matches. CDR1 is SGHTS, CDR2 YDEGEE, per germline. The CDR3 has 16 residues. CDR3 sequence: CASSSLSDRDNQPQHF. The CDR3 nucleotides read TGTGCCAGCAGCTCCCTGTCGGACAGGGACAATCAGCCCCAGCATTTT.

The CDR3: CATSRDPPETQYF. CDR3 sequence (DNA): TGTGCCACCAGCAGAGACCCCCCGGAGACCCAGTACTTC. This chain connects TRBV15 to TRBJ2-5; no clear D gene. Trimming stripped 0 bases from V and 5 bases from J, with 7 bases between. There are 13 residues in the CDR3. Per germline, CDR1 LNHNV and CDR2 YYDKDF (reference sequence).

The CDR3: CASSYGRGRNNEKLFF. CDR3 DNA: TGTGCCAGCAGTTATGGGAGGGGACGGAATAATGAAAAACTGTTTTTT. The chain is built from TRBV6-5 and TRBJ1-4; a possible D gene is TRBD1 (5 bases). Germline CDR1 MNHEY, CDR2 SVGAGI. The CDR3 is 16 amino acids. Trimming cost V 3 bases and J 4 bases, with 15 bases left between them.

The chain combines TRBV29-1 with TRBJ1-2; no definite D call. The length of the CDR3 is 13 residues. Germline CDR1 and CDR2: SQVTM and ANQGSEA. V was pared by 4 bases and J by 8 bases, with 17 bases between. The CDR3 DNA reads TGCAGCGTTGGAAGACATGACCTATGGGGCTACACCTTC. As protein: CSVGRHDLWGYTF.

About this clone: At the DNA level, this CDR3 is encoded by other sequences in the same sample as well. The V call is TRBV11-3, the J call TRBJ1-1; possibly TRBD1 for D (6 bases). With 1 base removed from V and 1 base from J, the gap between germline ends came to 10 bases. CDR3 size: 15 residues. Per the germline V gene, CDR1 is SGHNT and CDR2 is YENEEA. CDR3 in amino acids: CASSLGTGRNTEAFF. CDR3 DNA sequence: TGTGCCAGCAGCTTAGGAACAGGGAGGAACACTGAAGCTTTCTTT.

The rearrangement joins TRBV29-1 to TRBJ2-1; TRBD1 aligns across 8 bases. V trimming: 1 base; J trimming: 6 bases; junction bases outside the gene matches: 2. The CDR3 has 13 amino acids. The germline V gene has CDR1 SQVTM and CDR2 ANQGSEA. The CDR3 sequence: CSVEGTGSNEQFF. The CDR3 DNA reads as TGCAGCGTTGAAGGGACAGGGAGCAATGAGCAGTTCTTC.

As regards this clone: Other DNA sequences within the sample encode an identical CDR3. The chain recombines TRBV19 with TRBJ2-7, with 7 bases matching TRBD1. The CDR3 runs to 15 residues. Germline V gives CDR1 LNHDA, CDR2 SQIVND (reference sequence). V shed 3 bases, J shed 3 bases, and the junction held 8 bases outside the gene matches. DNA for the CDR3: TGTGCCAGTAGTATCTCCGGACAGGCGATCTACGAGCAGTACTTC. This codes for CASSISGQAIYEQYF.